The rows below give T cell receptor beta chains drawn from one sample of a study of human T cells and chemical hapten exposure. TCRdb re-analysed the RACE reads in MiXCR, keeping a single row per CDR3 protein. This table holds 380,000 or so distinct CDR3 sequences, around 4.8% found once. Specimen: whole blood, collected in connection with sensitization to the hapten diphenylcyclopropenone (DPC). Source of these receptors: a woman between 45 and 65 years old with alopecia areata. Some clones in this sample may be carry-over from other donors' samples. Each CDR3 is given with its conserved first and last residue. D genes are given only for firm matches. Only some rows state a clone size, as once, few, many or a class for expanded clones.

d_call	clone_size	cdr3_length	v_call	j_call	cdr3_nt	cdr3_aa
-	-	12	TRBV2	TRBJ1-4	TGTGCCAGCAGTGACCAGGAGGAAAAACTGTTTTTT	CASSDQEEKLFF
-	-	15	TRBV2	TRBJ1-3	TGTGCCAGCACCCTGGGGCGAAGCTCTGGAAACACCATATATTTT	CASTLGRSSGNTIYF
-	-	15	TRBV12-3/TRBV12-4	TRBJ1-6	TGTGCCAGCACCTTCCAGAGCTCCTATAATTCACCCCTCCACTTT	CASTFQSSYNSPLHF
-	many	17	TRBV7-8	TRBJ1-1	TGTGCCAGCAGCTTAGACAGACGGGGTTCGTATCACACTGAAGCTTTCTTT	CASSLDRRGSYHTEAFF
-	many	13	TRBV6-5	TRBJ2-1	TGTGCCAGCAGACAGGGTTACTACAATGAGCAGTTCTTC	CASRQGYYNEQFF
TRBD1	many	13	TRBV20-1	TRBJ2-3	TGCAGTGCCCCCACCACAGGGGCAGATACGCAGTATTTT	CSAPTTGADTQYF
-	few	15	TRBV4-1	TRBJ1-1	TGCGCCAGCAGCCCAACTCCGGACAGTCGCACTGAAGCTTTCTTT	CASSPTPDSRTEAFF
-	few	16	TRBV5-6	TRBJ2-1	TGTGCCAGCAGCTTGTCGGCAGGGCCGTGGATGAATGAGCAGTTCTTC	CASSLSAGPWMNEQFF
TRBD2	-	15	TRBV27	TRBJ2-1	TGTGCCAGCAATAGGGGACTAGCTGCCGTCGATGAGCAGTTCTTC	CASNRGLAAVDEQFF
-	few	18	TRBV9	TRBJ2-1	TGTGCCAGCAGCGTAGTTGGGGGTAGCCAAACAACCTACAATGAGCAGTTCTTC	CASSVVGGSQTTYNEQFF
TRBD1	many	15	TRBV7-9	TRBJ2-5	TGTGCCAGCAGCTTAGGGACAGGGAGCCAAGAGACCCAGTACTTC	CASSLGTGSQETQYF
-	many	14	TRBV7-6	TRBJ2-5	TGTGCCAGCAGCTCCGGGACTTACCAAGAGACCCAGTACTTC	CASSSGTYQETQYF
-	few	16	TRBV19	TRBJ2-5	TGTGCCAGTAGTATTTTGGGGGGCGAGGACCAAGAGACCCAGTACTTC	CASSILGGEDQETQYF
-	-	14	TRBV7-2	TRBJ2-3	TGTGCCAGCAGCTTAGTTAGGGTGGGAGATACGCAGTATTTT	CASSLVRVGDTQYF
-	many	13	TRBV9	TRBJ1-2	TGTGCCAGCAGCGCCGAAGAAGGCTATGGCTACACCTTC	CASSAEEGYGYTF
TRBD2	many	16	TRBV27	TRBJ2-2	TGTGCCAGCAGCCTGGGACTAGCGGTGAACACCGGGGAGCTGTTTTTT	CASSLGLAVNTGELFF
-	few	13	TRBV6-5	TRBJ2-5	TGTGCCAGCAGTTCAGGGGCTCTGGGGACCCAGTACTTC	CASSSGALGTQYF
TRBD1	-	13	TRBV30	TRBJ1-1	TGTGCCTGGATGAAGGGGGCGCGAACTGAAGCTTTCTTT	CAWMKGARTEAFF
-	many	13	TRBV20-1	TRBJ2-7	TGCAGTGCTAGTGAAGCGGTTAAGGACGAGCAGTACTTC	CSASEAVKDEQYF
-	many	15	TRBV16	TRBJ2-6	TGTGCCAGCAGCCAATCGGCGTCTGGGGCCAACGTCCTGACTTTC	CASSQSASGANVLTF
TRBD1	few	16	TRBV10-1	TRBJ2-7	TGCGCCAGCAGTGACTCACCCGGGACAGGGACGTCCGAGCAGTACTTC	CASSDSPGTGTSEQYF
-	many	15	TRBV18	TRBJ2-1	TGTGCCAGCTCACCCGACAGACCTGTCTACAATGAGCAGTTCTTC	CASSPDRPVYNEQFF
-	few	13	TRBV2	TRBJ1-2	TGTGCCAGCTACCTACAGGCCTCCTATGGCTACACCTTC	CASYLQASYGYTF
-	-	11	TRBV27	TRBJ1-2	TGTGCCAGCGGGGAGGACTATGGCTACACCTTC	CASGEDYGYTF